This T cell receptor (beta chain) is from a study of T cells after yellow fever vaccination. Study-wide results and caveats: Most clones from primary vaccination were detected again post-booster (96% CD4, approximately 90% CD8). Researchers report a weaker secondary response that nonetheless peaked faster, day 5 versus 15. Highly abundant clonotypes carried over from the bulk population could end up in FACS-sorted repertoires as contaminants.

By 5'RACE template switching, TCR cDNA was produced, with a universal primer site and UMIs added in the process. TCRdb ran MiXCR on the 5' RACE reads and lists one entry per CDR3 protein. The repertoire has about 550,000 distinct CDR3 sequences, about 19% of them found once; the top ten carry 14%. V was cut by 4 bases and J by 2 bases, with 15 bases left in between. This CDR3 has 15 residues. Details on this clonotype: Antigen unknown.

This TCR was sampled from a man aged 30-40 years who received the YFV17D yellow fever vaccine. The chain couples TRBV12-3 or TRBV12-4 to TRBJ2-7; D tentatively reads TRBD1 or TRBD2 (5 bases each). This material consisted of PBMCs, taken 15 days after the yellow fever booster vaccination. The DNA for the CDR3 is TGTGCCAGCAGTTCCCGGGACGCTTTAACCTACGAGCAGTACTTC. This codes for CASSSRDALTYEQYF.